This T cell receptor beta chain was captured by sequencing in a study of cytomegalovirus exposure and HLA in healthy donors (dated by TCRdb to 2015 to 2018). For context, the study as a whole: An earlier analysis of more than 550 of the donors reported 276 Gb of sequence data and 117 million unique TCR beta sequences obtained from approximately 180 million T cells. Every repertoire in the discovery cohort had been generated on one and the same sequencing platform. An early release that covered fewer than 800 HLA-typed donors contained approximately 300 gigabases of sequencing data and 70 million to 100 million unique TCR sequences. In an earlier analysis of roughly 580 of the donors, high-throughput TCR beta sequencing was used to judge whether each TCR beta V gene segment behaved as functional or pseudogenic. The study used immunosequencing to profile the T cell repertoires of around 600 subjects and linked those repertoires to cytomegalovirus serostatus. Genome-wide SNP genotypes for about 55% of the roughly 670 donors were used in a later genetic analysis, which treated that subset as a discovery cohort. The study combined high-throughput TCR immunosequencing, statistical association of individual TCRs with disease status, and machine learning to predict cytomegalovirus infection status. The study aimed to test whether signatures of past pathogen exposure could be identified by cataloging public T cell receptors. HLA typing covered class I and class II loci at four-digit resolution. Donor age, sex, ethnicity and CMV serostatus were collected together with the repertoire data. A separate validation cohort of more than 100 different subjects was used in addition to the 666-subject first cohort. The later analysis used no new phenotypic data to find candidate immune exposures, relying instead on TCR beta sequences and their occurrence across donors. Among the approximately 430 genotyped donors, approximately 77% belonged to the genetic ancestry cluster associated with self-reported Caucasian donors. About five DR-DQ haplotypes were handled as single units for association and clustering because linkage in the cohort was strong. Typing coverage differed by locus: A, B, C, DRB1 and DQB1 were typed in about 620-630 donors, DQA1 in 500 to 550, DPA1 in some 610, and DPB1 in around 440. On average, roughly 240,000 unique TCR beta nucleotide sequences were sequenced per donor among a few hundred genotyped donors of the cohort, with roughly 20% of those sequences being non-productive. To study patterns of TCR occurrence, a later analysis re-analyzed previously published TCR beta repertoires from more than 550 donors and added high-resolution HLA genotyping.

The germline V gene specifies MDHEN as CDR1 and SYDVKM as CDR2. V is clipped by 7 bases and J by 5 bases, and the sequence between their germline boundaries is 21 bases long. The CDR3 holds 16 amino acids from the cysteine to the phenylalanine. Left in the record is the CDR3 DNA by itself, 48 bases read in frame from the first base. Broader findings and caveats from the paper: In vitro tests confirmed that a few of the cytomegalovirus-associated TCR beta chains recognize cytomegalovirus antigens. Across donors, most TCR sequences were observed very rarely, whereas some public TCRs were present in many individuals. A later genetic analysis reported fewer N-insertions in productive TCRs among donors in an Asian-associated ancestry cluster than the approximately 670-donor mean. When HLA alleles, especially DR and DQ, strongly co-occurred, TCR associations were difficult to assign to individual alleles. Most CMV-associated TCR beta chains appeared to be HLA-restricted in a later analysis, and the HLA associations seemed to be driven largely by CMV exposure. This cohort had only TCR beta chains sequenced, and the lack of alpha or paired-chain data limited which features could be detected. Compared with equally common non-associated chains, HLA-associated TCR beta chains in a later analysis were more clonally expanded and had lower generation probabilities. A further reported finding was that TCR beta sequences accurately predicted the HLA-A and HLA-B alleles for most subjects in the first cohort. In a later genetic analysis, a missense DCLRE1C variant was associated with V-gene and J-gene trimming of TCR beta chains, and the association was replicated in an independent cohort. In an earlier analysis of around 600 of the donors, most TCR beta V segments were observed in productive rearrangements about 87% or about 30% of the time, broadly matching IMGT annotations. Because HLA typing was unavailable for some donors at each locus, only the typed subset was used in association tests. It was suggested by the authors that the approach could potentially be generalized to other disease states and immunological phenotypes. In a later analysis, around 17,000 TCR beta sequences were associated with specific HLA alleles at a false discovery rate of 0.05. According to a later analysis, parvovirus B19, influenza, CMV and Epstein-Barr virus appeared linked to several top co-occurrence clusters. The presence/absence analyses assumed that sequencing depth was roughly uniform across donors, and that assumption may not be true. The only immune exposure information available for the cohort was CMV serostatus. Cytomegalovirus status was reported to be diagnosed by the classifier with high specificity and sensitivity in both the original and validation cohorts. Correlated functional status among segregating V segments might be attributable to linkage disequilibrium, but an unknown experimental factor could not be ruled out. The study listed 164 TCR beta chains as associated with cytomegalovirus. Because counts were too low, 15 to 20 rarely observed V segments, including chromosome 9 orphons, were excluded from the earlier analysis of several hundred of the donors. Some IMGT-functional V segments, including TRBV6-2 and TRBV6-3, could not be distinguished by the 87-base-pair reads and were therefore excluded. A later analysis found that TCR association rates varied across HLA loci, with DRB1 alleles showing the most associated TCRs and HLA-C alleles the fewest. A group of highly shared sequence variants was considered likely to be a technical artifact of the sequencing pipeline.

The library relied on the immunoSEQ multiplex PCR assay. For the multiplex PCR, a mixture combining 60 forward primers for TCR Vbeta segments and 13 reverse primers for TCR Jbeta segments was used. Amplification of the CDR3 region of rearranged TCR beta genes was performed with a multiplex PCR assay on genomic DNA. The amplified TCR beta libraries were sequenced on the Illumina HiSeq System as 87-base-pair reads. The original methods were these. In a later analysis, 77 million or so unique TCR beta chains were counted across the 690 or so repertoires, and about 10 million of these chains were shared by at least two donors. Raw reads were error-corrected and collapsed into unique sequences by a nearest-neighbor algorithm in which closely related sequences were merged to remove PCR and sequencing errors. CDR3 sequences were aligned to IMGT reference sequences to assign V, D and J gene segments. Each retained sequence needed at least a six-nucleotide match to both a V gene segment and a J gene segment. Rearrangements were classified as productive when the CDR3 lacked stop codons and remained in frame with V and J, and all other rearrangements were classified as non-productive. CDR3 was defined according to IMGT convention as the region running from the second conserved V-encoded cysteine to the conserved J-encoded phenylalanine. In an earlier analysis of around 540 of the donors, sequences lacking an unambiguous match to a single V gene segment were excluded. In an earlier analysis of several hundred of the donors, V segments were called functional above 56.7% productive rearrangements and were called segregating when the between-donor standard deviation exceeded 5%. A statistical classification framework was built for diagnosing cytomegalovirus status from the catalog of TCR beta chain sequences. A later analysis assigned V and J genes by comparing TCR nucleotide sequences with IMGT/GENE-DB human TR gene sequences. In a later analysis, CDR3 sequences and most-parsimonious VDJ recombination scenarios were assigned using the TCRdist pipeline. In a later analysis, every TCR beta chain was defined by the combination of its CDR3 amino acid sequence and its V-gene family, and reads without a unique V-gene family were dropped. To address suspected cross-contamination and a sequencing artifact, a later analysis removed approximately 600 highly shared, low-generation-probability nucleotide sequences. In a later analysis, a clonal expansion index for each public chain was calculated from normalized within-repertoire ranks of inferred template counts. Generation probabilities in a later analysis came from a VDJ recombination model fitted to out-of-frame rearrangements, and those results were checked against IGoR. A later analysis scored TCR-TCR, TCR-HLA and TCR-CMV co-occurrence with hypergeometric tests, applying a repertoire-size bias correction to TCR pairs. In a later analysis, false discovery rates were estimated by permuting HLA or CMV assignments 20 times. In a later analysis, co-occurring TCRs were grouped using DBSCAN, with TCRdist sequence similarity added in when clustering inside HLA-allele-positive subsets. Repertoires with fewer than 30,000 or more than 120,000 public chains were left out of co-occurrence clustering, as were several repertoires with anomalous nucleotide sharing. Sourced from immuneACCESS, this table was stored by TCRdb with only in-frame sequences that have V and J called. A share of the clones is absent; for the studies checked, an unresolved V gene accounts for under half, and the remainder has no known explanation. V, J and clone size are taken as reported in that table, and D and trimming were inferred from the DNA itself. The sample data list some 130,000 clones, and 75% to 90% of these were observed just once. Clones ranked in the top ten supply about 6.7% of the sample.

The cohort comprised 666 healthy bone marrow donors. At the time of sampling, all cohort members were nominally healthy, though unrecorded immune exposures were likely present. The donor was CMV seropositive and was included in the group of 290 or so seropositive cohort members. A peripheral blood sample was provided by each donor, and peripheral blood mononuclear cells were used for TCR beta sequencing. The Qiagen DNeasy Blood Extraction Kit was used to extract genomic DNA from the blood cell samples. Note on this clone: What this receptor recognizes is not known. Per-base qualities were not stored, and no clone one base away is much larger.

This sequence originates from a woman in her 30s in good health and CMV-seropositive. The specimen sequenced was PBMCs. In this chain, TRBV28 is recombined with TRBJ1-5, with no confident D gene call. The nucleotide sequence reads TGTGCCAGCACCCTACCACCACCCGGAGTCTATCAGCCCCAGCATTTT. Translation gives CASTLPPPGVYQPQHF.